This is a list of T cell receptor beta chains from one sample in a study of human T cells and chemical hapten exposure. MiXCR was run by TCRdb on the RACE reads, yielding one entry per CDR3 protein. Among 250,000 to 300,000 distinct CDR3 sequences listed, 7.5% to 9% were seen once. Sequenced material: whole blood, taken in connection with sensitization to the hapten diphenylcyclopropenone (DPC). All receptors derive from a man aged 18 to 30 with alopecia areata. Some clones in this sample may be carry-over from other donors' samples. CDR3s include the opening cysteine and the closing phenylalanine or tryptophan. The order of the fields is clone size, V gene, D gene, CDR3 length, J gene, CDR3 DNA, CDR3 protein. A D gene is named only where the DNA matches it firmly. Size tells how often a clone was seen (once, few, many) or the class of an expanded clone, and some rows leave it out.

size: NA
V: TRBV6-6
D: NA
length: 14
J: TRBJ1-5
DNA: TGTGCCAGCAGTTACTCGGGAGAGGGGCAGCCCCAGCATTTT
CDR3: CASSYSGEGQPQHF

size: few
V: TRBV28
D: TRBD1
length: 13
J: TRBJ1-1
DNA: TGTGCCAGCCGGGACAGTCAAAGCACTGAAGCTTTCTTT
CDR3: CASRDSQSTEAFF

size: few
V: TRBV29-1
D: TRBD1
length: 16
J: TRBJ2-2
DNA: TGCAGCGTTACTCAGGGGCAGGGGGCAAACACCGGGGAGCTGTTTTTT
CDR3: CSVTQGQGANTGELFF

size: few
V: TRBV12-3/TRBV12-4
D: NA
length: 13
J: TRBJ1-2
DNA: TGTGCCAGCAGTTCCGTAAGCAACTATGGCTACACCTTC
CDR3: CASSSVSNYGYTF

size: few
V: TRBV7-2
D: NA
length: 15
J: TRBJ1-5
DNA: TGTGCCAGCAGTACTTTACGGGGGGGCAATCAGCCCCAGCATTTT
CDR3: CASSTLRGGNQPQHF

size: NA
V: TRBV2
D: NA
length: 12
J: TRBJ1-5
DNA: TGTGCCAGCAACGGAGACTATCAGCCCCAGCATTTT
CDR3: CASNGDYQPQHF

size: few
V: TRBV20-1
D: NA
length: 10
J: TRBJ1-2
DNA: TGCAGTGCTAGTAATTATGGCTACACCTTC
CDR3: CSASNYGYTF

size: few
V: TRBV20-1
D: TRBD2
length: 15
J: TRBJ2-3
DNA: TGCAGTGCTAGTCTAGCGGGGGCCCGGGGAGATACGCAGTATTTT
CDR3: CSASLAGARGDTQYF

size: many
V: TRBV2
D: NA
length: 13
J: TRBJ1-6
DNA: TGTGCCAGCACCCTGGACATTAGGTCACCCCTCCACTTT
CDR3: CASTLDIRSPLHF

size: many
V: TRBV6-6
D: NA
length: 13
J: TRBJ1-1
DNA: TGTGCCAGCAGTTTAAAACAGGGTGCGGGAGCTTTCTTT
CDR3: CASSLKQGAGAFF

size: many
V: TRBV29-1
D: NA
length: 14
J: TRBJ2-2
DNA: TGCAGCGTTGAGGGGCTAGCAAACACCGGGGAGCTGTTTTTT
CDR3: CSVEGLANTGELFF

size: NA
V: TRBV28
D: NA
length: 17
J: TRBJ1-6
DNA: TGTGCCAGCAGTAAGCGGAGGGTGTCAACCTATAATTCACCCCTCCACTTT
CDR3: CASSKRRVSTYNSPLHF

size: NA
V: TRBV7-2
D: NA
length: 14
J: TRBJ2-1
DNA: TGTGCCAGCAGCTTCGGACAGACCTACAATGAGCAGTTCTTC
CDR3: CASSFGQTYNEQFF

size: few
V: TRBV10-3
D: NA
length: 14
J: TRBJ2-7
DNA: TGTGCCATCAGTGAGGCGGCAGTTTCCTACGAGCAGTACTTC
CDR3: CAISEAAVSYEQYF

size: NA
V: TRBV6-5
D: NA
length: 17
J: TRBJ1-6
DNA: TGTGCCAGCAGTTACTCTCGGCCGAGCTCCTATAATTCACCCCTCCACTTT
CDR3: CASSYSRPSSYNSPLHF

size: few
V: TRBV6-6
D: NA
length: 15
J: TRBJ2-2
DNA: TGTGCCAGCAGCCTGACTTCAAAGAGCACCGGGGAGCTGTTTTTT
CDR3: CASSLTSKSTGELFF

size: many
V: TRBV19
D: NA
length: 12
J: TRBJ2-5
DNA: TGTGCCAGTGGACGGGAGCAAGAGACCCAGTACTTC
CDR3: CASGREQETQYF

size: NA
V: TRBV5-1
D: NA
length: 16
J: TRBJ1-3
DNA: TGCGCCAGCAGCTCCGGGACGTTGTGCTCTGGAAACACCATATATTTT
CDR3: CASSSGTLCSGNTIYF

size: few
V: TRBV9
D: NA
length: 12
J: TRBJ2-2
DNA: TGTGCCAGCAGCGCTTCCACCGGGGAGCTGTTTTTT
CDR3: CASSASTGELFF

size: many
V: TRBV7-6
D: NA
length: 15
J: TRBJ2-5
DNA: TGTGCCAGCAGCTTAGCGCTAGCAGGGCAAGAGACCCAGTACTTC
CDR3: CASSLALAGQETQYF

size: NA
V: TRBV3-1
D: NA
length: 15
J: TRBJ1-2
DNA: TGTGCCAGCAGCCGTAGTGCGGGGGGCGGATATGGCTACACCTTC
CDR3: CASSRSAGGGYGYTF

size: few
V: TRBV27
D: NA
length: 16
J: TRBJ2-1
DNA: TGTGCCAGCAGTTTACTTACTGTAAAGAGTTACAATGAGCAGTTCTTC
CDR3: CASSLLTVKSYNEQFF

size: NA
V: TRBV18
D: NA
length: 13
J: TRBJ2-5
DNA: TGTGCCAGCTCACCTTATGAGGGGGAGACCCAGTACTTC
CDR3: CASSPYEGETQYF

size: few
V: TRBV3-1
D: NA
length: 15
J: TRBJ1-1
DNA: TGTGCCAGCAGCCAAGATCGAGGAGTCTACACTGAAGCTTTCTTT
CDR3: CASSQDRGVYTEAFF

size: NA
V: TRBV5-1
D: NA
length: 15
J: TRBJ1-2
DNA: TGCGCCAGCAGCTTTGACGGCATCCTGAACTATGGCTACACCTTC
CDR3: CASSFDGILNYGYTF

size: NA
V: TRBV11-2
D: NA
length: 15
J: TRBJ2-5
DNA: TGTGCCAGCAGCTTAGATGGCCTAGCGAGGGAGACCCAGTACTTC
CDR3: CASSLDGLARETQYF

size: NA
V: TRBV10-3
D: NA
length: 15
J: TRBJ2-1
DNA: TGTGCCATCAGTGAGGGCCAGGGGCTTTACAATGAGCAGTTCTTC
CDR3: CAISEGQGLYNEQFF

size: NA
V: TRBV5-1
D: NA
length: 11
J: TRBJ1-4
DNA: TGCGCCAGCAGAGGTGGAGGTTTGCTGTTTTTT
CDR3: CASRGGGLLFF

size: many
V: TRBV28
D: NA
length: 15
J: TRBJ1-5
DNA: TGTGCCGTCTCCCCCAGGGTATATAGCAATCAGCCCCAGCATTTT
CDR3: CAVSPRVYSNQPQHF

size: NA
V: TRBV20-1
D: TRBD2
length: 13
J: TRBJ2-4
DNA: TGCAGTGCTCCCTGGGGAGGGATAAACATTCAGTACTTC
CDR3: CSAPWGGINIQYF

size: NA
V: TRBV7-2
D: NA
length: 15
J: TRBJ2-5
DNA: TGTGCCAGCAGCTTCTCGCGGGGATTCCAAGAGACCCAGTACTTC
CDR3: CASSFSRGFQETQYF

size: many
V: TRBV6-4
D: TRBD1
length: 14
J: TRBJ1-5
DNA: TGTGCCAGCAGTGAATCCGACAGGGTCCAGCCCCAGCATTTT
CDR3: CASSESDRVQPQHF

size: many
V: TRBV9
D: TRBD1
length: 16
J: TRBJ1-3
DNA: TGTGCCAGCAGCGTAGGAGGGACAGGGGATGGAAACACCATATATTTT
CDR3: CASSVGGTGDGNTIYF

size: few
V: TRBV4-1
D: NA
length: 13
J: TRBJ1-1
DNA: TGCGCCAGCAGCCAAGATAGGGACACCCAAGCTTTCTTT
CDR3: CASSQDRDTQAFF

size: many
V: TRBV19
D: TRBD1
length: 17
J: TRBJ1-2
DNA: TGTGCCAGTACTAAAGCGTACAGGGGGAGATTGGACTATGGCTACACCTTC
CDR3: CASTKAYRGRLDYGYTF

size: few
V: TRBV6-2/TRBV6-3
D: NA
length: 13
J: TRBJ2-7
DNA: TGTGCCAGCACATACAGTACCTCCTACGAGCAGTACTTC
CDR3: CASTYSTSYEQYF

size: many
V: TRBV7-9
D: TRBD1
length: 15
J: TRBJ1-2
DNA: TGTGCCAGCATCCCATGGGACAGGGGACGAATTGGCTACACCTTC
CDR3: CASIPWDRGRIGYTF

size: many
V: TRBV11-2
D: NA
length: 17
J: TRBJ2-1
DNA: TGTGCCAGCAGCTTAGAAGGGGTAAGAAGCGCCTACAATGAGCAGTTCTTC
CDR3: CASSLEGVRSAYNEQFF

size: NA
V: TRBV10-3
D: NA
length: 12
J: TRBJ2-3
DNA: TGTGCCATCAGTAGTCGGGCAGATACGCAGTATTTT
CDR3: CAISSRADTQYF

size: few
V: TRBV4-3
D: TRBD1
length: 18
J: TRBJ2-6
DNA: TGCGCCAGCAGCCAAGGAGAACAGGGGGCCTCTGGGGCCAACGTCCTGACTTTC
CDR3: CASSQGEQGASGANVLTF

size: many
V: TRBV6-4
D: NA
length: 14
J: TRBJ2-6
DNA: TGTGCCAGCAGTGACGTCTCTGGGGCCAACGTCCTGACTTTC
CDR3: CASSDVSGANVLTF

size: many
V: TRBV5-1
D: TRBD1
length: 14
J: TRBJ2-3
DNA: TGCGCCAGCAAACAGGGGGCTAGCACAGATACGCAGTATTTT
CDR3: CASKQGASTDTQYF

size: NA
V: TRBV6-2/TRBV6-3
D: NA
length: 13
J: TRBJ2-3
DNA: TGTGCCAGCAGTTACGGGGTCACAGATACGCAGTATTTT
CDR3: CASSYGVTDTQYF

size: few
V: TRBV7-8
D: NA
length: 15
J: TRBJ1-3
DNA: TGTGCCAGCAGTGCAAACAGGGAGGGGTTGAACACCATATATTTT
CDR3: CASSANREGLNTIYF

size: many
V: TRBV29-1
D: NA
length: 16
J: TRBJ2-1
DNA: TGCAGCGTTGGGTACGGCCTGACCGGGAGTACCAATGAGCAGTTCTTC
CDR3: CSVGYGLTGSTNEQFF

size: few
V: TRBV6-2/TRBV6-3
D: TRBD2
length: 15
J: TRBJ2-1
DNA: TGTGCCAGCAGTTACGGGACTAGCGGGGGGAATGAGCAGTTCTTC
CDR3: CASSYGTSGGNEQFF

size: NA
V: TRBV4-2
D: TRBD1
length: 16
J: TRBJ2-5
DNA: TGTGCCACCTCCCCCGGATGGCAGGGGGCAGAAGAGACCCAGTACTTC
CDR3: CATSPGWQGAEETQYF

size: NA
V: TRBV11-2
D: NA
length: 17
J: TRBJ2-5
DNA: TGTGCCAGCAGCTTTACAGGGAAAACCCTAGATCAAGAGACCCAGTACTTC
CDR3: CASSFTGKTLDQETQYF

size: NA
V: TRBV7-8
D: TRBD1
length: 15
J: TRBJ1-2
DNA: TGTGCCAGCAGCTCATTAGGGACAGGGATGAATGGCTACACCTTC
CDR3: CASSSLGTGMNGYTF

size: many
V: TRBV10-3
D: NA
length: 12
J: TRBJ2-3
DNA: TGTGCCATCTCCCTCTCCCCAGATACGCAGTATTTT
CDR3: CAISLSPDTQYF

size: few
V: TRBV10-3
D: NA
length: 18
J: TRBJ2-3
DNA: TGTGCCATCAGTGAGCCCCTTATTTTGCGGCAGATCACAGATACGCAGTATTTT
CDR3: CAISEPLILRQITDTQYF

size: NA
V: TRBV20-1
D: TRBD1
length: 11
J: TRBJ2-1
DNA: TGCAGTGCTACCACAGGGGGTGAGCAGTTCTTC
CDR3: CSATTGGEQFF

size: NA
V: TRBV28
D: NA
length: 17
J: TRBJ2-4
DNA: TGTGCCAGCAGCTCCCGAGTCTCCGCCGCGCCCCCCGGCATTCAGTACTTC
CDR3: CASSSRVSAAPPGIQYF

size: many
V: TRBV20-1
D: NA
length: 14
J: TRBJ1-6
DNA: TGCAGTGCTAGATCGGGGCCGTCCAATTCACCCCTCCACTTT
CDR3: CSARSGPSNSPLHF

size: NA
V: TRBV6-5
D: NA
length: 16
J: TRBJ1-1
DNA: TGTGCCAGCAGCCCCGTAACTAGTAGGGTCGGGACTGAAGCTTTCTTT
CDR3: CASSPVTSRVGTEAFF

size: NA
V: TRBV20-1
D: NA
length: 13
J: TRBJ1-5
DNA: TGCAGTGCTAGGGATCAGAGCAATCAGCCCCAGCATTTT
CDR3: CSARDQSNQPQHF